This T cell receptor (beta chain) was recovered during a study of OX40 agonist ivuxolimab in advanced cancers. Method: immunoSEQ multiplex PCR; TCRdb's copy keeps in-frame clones and lacks some. The table includes 60,000 or so clones, less than 90% detected once. CDR1 and CDR2 (germline): MNHNS, SASEGT. The CDR3 spans 13 residues. V lost 2 bases and J 7 bases, leaving 9 bases between the germline ends. The sample in question was CD4+ or CD8+ T cells sorted from blood, obtained in a trial of the OX40 agonist ivuxolimab. The rearrangement uses TRBV6-1 and TRBJ1-5; D remains unclear. The receptor comes from an adult with an advanced solid tumor such as melanoma, head and neck, liver or kidney cancer. The CDR3, as DNA: TGTGCCAGCAGTGAAATCGGAAACCAGCCCCAGCATTTT. As protein: CASSEIGNQPQHF.